These T cell receptor beta chains were read from a single sample in a study of T-cell memory formation after mild COVID-19. TCRdb recomputed calls from the 5' RACE reads with MiXCR, one row per CDR3 protein. The sample has about 470,000 distinct CDR3 sequences, about 20% seen once. Sequencing used PBMCs or a T cell subset sorted from them (not recorded which). The receptors derive from an adult woman who had mild COVID-19 (a few samples of this study predate the infection). Cell type and time point are not known. CDR3s include the opening cysteine and the closing phenylalanine or tryptophan. A D gene is named only where the DNA matches it firmly. Clone sizes are given selectively: once, few, many, or a class where the clone is expanded.

J gene | clone size | V gene | D gene | CDR3 DNA | CDR3 protein
TRBJ1-2 | few | TRBV6-5 | . | TGTGCCAGCAGTAACTCCGGGGACTTCCATGGCTACACCTTC | CASSNSGDFHGYTF
TRBJ2-3 | many | TRBV11-3 | TRBD2 | TGTGCCAGCAGCTCCCGGACTAGCGGGAGGGGTACGCAGTATTTT | CASSSRTSGRGTQYF
TRBJ1-1 | . | TRBV5-6 | TRBD1 | TGTGCCAGCAGCCCTACAGGGGGCCAGAGAACTATCACTGAAGCTTTCTTT | CASSPTGGQRTITEAFF
TRBJ2-7 | few | TRBV5-4 | TRBD2 | TGTGCCAGCAGCTCAAAGGGACTAGCGGGAGGGCCGGCCGAGCAGTACTTC | CASSSKGLAGGPAEQYF
TRBJ2-1 | few | TRBV25-1 | TRBD2 | TGTGCCAGCAGTGAATTAGGGACTAGCGGGGTGAATGAGCAGTTCTTC | CASSELGTSGVNEQFF
TRBJ1-1 | . | TRBV10-3 | . | TGTGCCATCGGATCCTCCATGAACACTGAAGCTTTCTTT | CAIGSSMNTEAFF
TRBJ1-6 | few | TRBV7-2 | . | TGTGCCAGCACTCGGGGGCCGGATAATTCACCCCTCCACTTT | CASTRGPDNSPLHF
TRBJ1-2 | . | TRBV24-1 | . | TGTGCCACCAGTGAGGCGGGCCTCTCCTATGGCTACACCTTC | CATSEAGLSYGYTF
TRBJ2-7 | . | TRBV9 | . | TGTGCCAGCAGCGTAGATCTGGGCACCTACGAGCAGTACTTC | CASSVDLGTYEQYF
TRBJ2-5 | . | TRBV7-3 | . | TGTGCCAGCAGCTTAACAGGGGGGTTTCAAGAGACCCAGTACTTC | CASSLTGGFQETQYF
TRBJ2-3 | many | TRBV10-3 | . | TGTGCCATCAGTGAAGGGAGTGGGCGGAGCACAGATACGCAGTATTTT | CAISEGSGRSTDTQYF
TRBJ1-1 | . | TRBV4-3 | . | TGCGCCAGCAGCCTTGTTGGGCAGGGGCCGCCTGAAGCTTTCTTT | CASSLVGQGPPEAFF
TRBJ1-5 | . | TRBV20-1 | . | TGCAGTGCTAGAGCCCCCACTACGAATCAGCCCCAGCATTTT | CSARAPTTNQPQHF
TRBJ1-5 | . | TRBV6-6 | TRBD1 | TGTGCCAGCAGTACTCAGGGACAGGCTAATCAGCCCCAGCATTTT | CASSTQGQANQPQHF
TRBJ1-2 | . | TRBV7-2 | . | TGTGCCAGCAGCTTCAACAGAAACTATGGCTACACCTTC | CASSFNRNYGYTF
TRBJ2-3 | few | TRBV5-1 | . | TGCGCCAGCAGCCGACTGTCTAATGGGGCCTCGGGAGATACGCAGTATTTT | CASSRLSNGASGDTQYF
TRBJ2-1 | few | TRBV3-1 | . | TGTGCCAGCAGCCAAGGAAACTGGGCGAGCTCCTACAATGAGCAGTTCTTC | CASSQGNWASSYNEQFF
TRBJ2-1 | . | TRBV12-5 | TRBD2 | TGTGCTAGTGCCACCAGCGGGAGAGGTTATGAGCAGTTCTTC | CASATSGRGYEQFF
TRBJ2-7 | few | TRBV19 | . | TGTGCCAGTAGTCTTTTCCGGGACGGGACGTACTTC | CASSLFRDGTYF
TRBJ1-2 | . | TRBV12-3/TRBV12-4 | . | TGTGCCAGCAGTTTCACCCCTGGGCAGGGAGGGGATTATGGCTACACCTTC | CASSFTPGQGGDYGYTF
TRBJ2-7 | few | TRBV9 | . | TGTGCCAGCAGCGTAGCGGACAGAACCTACGAGCAGTACTTC | CASSVADRTYEQYF
TRBJ2-1 | many | TRBV6-1 | TRBD2 | TGTGCCAGCCGCTGGGGGGGGTACAATGAGCAGTTCTTC | CASRWGGYNEQFF
TRBJ2-5 | few | TRBV6-5 | TRBD1 | TGTGCCAGCAGTTCACCCGGGACAGGGTTTTTAGAGACCCAGTACTTC | CASSSPGTGFLETQYF
TRBJ1-1 | once | TRBV29-1 | . | TGCAGCGTTGCCAAGCGGAATGAAGCTTTCTTT | CSVAKRNEAFF
TRBJ2-5 | . | TRBV20-1 | . | TGCAGTGCAAGTCAAGAGACCCAGTACTTC | CSASQETQYF
TRBJ2-3 | . | TRBV7-2 | . | TGTGCCAGCAGCCCCCCCCTCGGGCCTGGCACAGATACGCAGTATTTT | CASSPPLGPGTDTQYF
TRBJ2-1 | . | TRBV18 | TRBD1 | TGTGCCAGCTCCCAACGGACAGGGCGTGACAATGAGCAGTTCTTC | CASSQRTGRDNEQFF
TRBJ1-1 | . | TRBV5-1 | . | TGCGCCAGCAAGCACAGCGGACAGACTGAAGCTTTCTTT | CASKHSGQTEAFF
TRBJ2-1 | . | TRBV29-1 | TRBD2 | TGCAGCGCCCCTGGCGGGACTAGTGACAATGAGCAGTTCTTC | CSAPGGTSDNEQFF
TRBJ2-7 | . | TRBV7-2 | TRBD1 | TGTGCCAGCCTCTTCGCACAGGGGGCTTACGAGCAGTACTTC | CASLFAQGAYEQYF
TRBJ2-5 | . | TRBV24-1 | TRBD1 | TGTGCCACCAGTGACCCTTCGACAGGGGGCGCGGGGGAGACCCAGTACTTC | CATSDPSTGGAGETQYF
TRBJ1-1 | few | TRBV29-1 | TRBD1 | TGCAGCGCCCGAGGTCGGTCGGGACAGCTGAACACTGAAGCTTTCTTT | CSARGRSGQLNTEAFF
TRBJ2-2 | . | TRBV7-2 | . | TGTGCCAGCAGCCGGACAACTAACACCGGGGAGCTGTTTTTT | CASSRTTNTGELFF
TRBJ1-3 | . | TRBV19 | . | TGTGCCAGTACCCACCAACTTTGCCCTGGAAACACCATATATTTT | CASTHQLCPGNTIYF
TRBJ2-2 | many | TRBV24-1 | . | TGTGCCACCAGCGAGCTCAGGGGAAACACCGGGGAGCTGTTTTTT | CATSELRGNTGELFF
TRBJ1-1 | few | TRBV19 | . | TGTGCCAGTACCCACGTCAGGCGGCGGAACACTGAAGCTTTCTTT | CASTHVRRRNTEAFF
TRBJ1-1 | few | TRBV5-5 | TRBD1 | TGTGCCAGCAGCTTGGTGACAGGGGGCGCGGGTGAAGCTTTCTTT | CASSLVTGGAGEAFF
TRBJ1-3 | . | TRBV5-4 | TRBD1 | TGTGCCAGCAGCTTGAGGGGGCAATTCTCTTCCTCTGGAAACACCATATATTTT | CASSLRGQFSSSGNTIYF
TRBJ2-3 | . | TRBV7-6 | TRBD1 | TGTGCCAGCAGCGCTGGACAGGGGGTAGATACGCAGTATTTT | CASSAGQGVDTQYF
TRBJ2-5 | many | TRBV24-1 | . | TGTGCCACCAGTGATCAAGTACAAACTCAAGAGACCCAGTACTTC | CATSDQVQTQETQYF
TRBJ2-7 | . | TRBV6-2/TRBV6-3 | . | TGTGCCAGCAGTTTCATGGAACCCGCCTACGAGCAGTACTTC | CASSFMEPAYEQYF